This section outlines one T cell receptor (beta chain) sequence together with its context. The antigen is unknown. Only Caucasian adults living in Nashville, Tennessee made up the donor group. The study used 83 million or so PBMCs per unsorted sample for genomic DNA. These data belong to a study of shared clonotypes between healthy human individuals. Study observations and caveats: Blood was the only sampled material, and tissue repertoires likely differ.

Germline-derived CDR1 and CDR2 are SNHLY and FYNNEI. Trimming pared 6 bases from V and 0 bases from J, leaving 9 bases between. The CDR3 sequence is 15 residues long. Each subset's genomic DNA was shared equally among a number of immunoSEQ plates. Clones were read by immunoSEQ multiplex PCR, and TCRdb kept only the in-frame ones, dropping some. The profile shows 450,000 to 650,000 clones, 70% to 80% of them singletons. The specimen was PBMCs. The chain has TRBV2 and TRBJ2-6; D not resolved. This clonotype was sampled from a woman in her thirties or forties in good health. Some clones in this sample may be carry-over from other donors' samples. As DNA, the CDR3 is TGTGCCAGCAGCGATAGGAACTCTGGGGCCAACGTCCTGACTTTC. Protein: CASSDRNSGANVLTF.